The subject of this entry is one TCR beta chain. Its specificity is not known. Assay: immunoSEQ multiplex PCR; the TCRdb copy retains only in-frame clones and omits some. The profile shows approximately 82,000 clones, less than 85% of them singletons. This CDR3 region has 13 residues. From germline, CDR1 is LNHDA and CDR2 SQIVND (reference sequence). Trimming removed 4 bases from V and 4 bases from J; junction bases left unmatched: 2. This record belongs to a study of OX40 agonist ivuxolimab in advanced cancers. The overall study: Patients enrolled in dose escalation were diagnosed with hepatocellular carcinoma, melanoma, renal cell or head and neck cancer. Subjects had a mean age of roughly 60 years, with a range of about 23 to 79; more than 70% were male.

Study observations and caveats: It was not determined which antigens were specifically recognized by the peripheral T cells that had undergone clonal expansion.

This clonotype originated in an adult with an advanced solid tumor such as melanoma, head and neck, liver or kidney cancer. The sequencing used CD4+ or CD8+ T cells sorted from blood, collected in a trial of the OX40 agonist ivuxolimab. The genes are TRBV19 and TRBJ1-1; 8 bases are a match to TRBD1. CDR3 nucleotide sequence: TGTGCCAGTAGTACGGGACAGGTCACTGAAGCTTTCTTT. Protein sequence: CASSTGQVTEAFF.